This T cell receptor beta chain was captured by sequencing in a study of radiation and T cells in renal cell carcinoma. Study findings and constraints: From baseline, blood top tumor clonotypes peaked at 2 weeks post-radiation.

Turning to this clone: Its antigen remains unknown.

Clones were read by immunoSEQ multiplex PCR, and TCRdb kept only the in-frame ones, dropping some. There are about 150,000 clones in the sample; roughly 87% occur only once, and 13% lies in the top ten. Trimming cost V 3 bases and J 11 bases, with 16 bases left between them. Germline V gene data show CDR1 as SQVTM and CDR2 as ANQGSEA. The CDR3 sequence is 12 residues long. As for time point: blood 2 weeks post-SBRT. Noted treatment: 15 Gy SBRT to primary tumor, nephrectomy 4 weeks later. Radiation-treated patients gave blood at baseline, week 2 and week 4. The tumor was a clear cell renal cell carcinoma.

This specimen was blood, taken from a patient whose treatment included radiotherapy and nephrectomy. The gene calls are TRBV29-1 and TRBJ1-1; perhaps TRBD1 as D (6 bases). The origin of this receptor is a woman aged 50 to 65 with renal cell carcinoma. The chain's CDR3 is CSVDRGAEKAFF. CDR3 sequence (DNA): TGCAGCGTTGACAGGGGCGCAGAAAAGGCTTTCTTT.